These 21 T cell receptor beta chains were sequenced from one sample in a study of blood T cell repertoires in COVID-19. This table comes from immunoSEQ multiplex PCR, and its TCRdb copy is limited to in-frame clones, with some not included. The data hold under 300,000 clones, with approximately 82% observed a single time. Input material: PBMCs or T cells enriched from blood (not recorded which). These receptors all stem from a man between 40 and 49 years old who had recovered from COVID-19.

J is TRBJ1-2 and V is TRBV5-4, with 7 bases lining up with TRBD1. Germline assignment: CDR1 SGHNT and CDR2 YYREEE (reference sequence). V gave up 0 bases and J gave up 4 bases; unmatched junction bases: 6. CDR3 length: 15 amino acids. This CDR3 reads CASSLEGQLSYGYTF. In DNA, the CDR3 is TGTGCCAGCAGCTTGGAGGGACAGCTCTCCTATGGCTACACCTTC.

The CDR3 protein is CASSLRLAGSTDTQYF. CDR3 coding DNA: TGTGCCAGCAGTTTAAGACTAGCGGGGAGCACAGATACGCAGTATTTT. The genes are TRBV27 and TRBJ2-3; 11 bases are a match to TRBD2. CDR1 is MNHEY, CDR2 SMNVEV, per germline (reference sequence). After removal of 2 bases from V and 0 bases from J, the junction contained 1 base not matched to a gene. This CDR3 contains 16 residues.

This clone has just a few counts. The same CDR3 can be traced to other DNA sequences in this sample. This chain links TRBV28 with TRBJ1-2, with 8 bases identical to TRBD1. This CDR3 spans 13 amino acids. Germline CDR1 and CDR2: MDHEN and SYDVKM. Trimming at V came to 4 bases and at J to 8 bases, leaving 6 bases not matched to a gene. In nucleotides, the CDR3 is TGTGCCAGCAGTTCCGACAGGGGACGAGGCTACACCTTC. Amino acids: CASSSDRGRGYTF.

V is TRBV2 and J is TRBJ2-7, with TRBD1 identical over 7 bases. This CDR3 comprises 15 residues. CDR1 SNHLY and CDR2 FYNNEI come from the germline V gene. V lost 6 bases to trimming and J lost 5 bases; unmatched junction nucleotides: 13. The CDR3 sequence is CASSREGARWNEQYF. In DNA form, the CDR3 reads TGTGCCAGCAGCCGCGAGGGGGCGCGGTGGAACGAGCAGTACTTC.

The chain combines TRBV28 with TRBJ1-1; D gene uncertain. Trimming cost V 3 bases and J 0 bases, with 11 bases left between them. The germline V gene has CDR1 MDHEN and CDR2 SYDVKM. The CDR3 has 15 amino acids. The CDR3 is CASSFQHRMNTEAFF. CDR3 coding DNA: TGTGCCAGCAGTTTTCAACACAGAATGAACACTGAAGCTTTCTTT.

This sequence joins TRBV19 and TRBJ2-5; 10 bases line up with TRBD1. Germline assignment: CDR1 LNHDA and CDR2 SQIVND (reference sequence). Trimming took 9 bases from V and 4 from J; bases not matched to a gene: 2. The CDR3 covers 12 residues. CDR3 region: CASRDRGETQYF. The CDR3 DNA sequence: TGTGCCAGCCGGGACAGGGGAGAGACCCAGTACTTC. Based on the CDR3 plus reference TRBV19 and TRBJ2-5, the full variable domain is DGGITQSPKYLFRKEGQNVTLSCEQNLNHDAMYWYRQDPGQGLRLIYYSQIVNDFQKGDIAEGYSVSREKKESFPLTVTSAQKNPTAFYLCASRDRGETQYFGPGTRLLVL.

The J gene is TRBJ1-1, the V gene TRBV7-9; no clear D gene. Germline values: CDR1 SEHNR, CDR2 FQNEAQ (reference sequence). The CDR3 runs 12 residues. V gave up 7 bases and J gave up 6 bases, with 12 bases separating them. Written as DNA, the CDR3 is TGTGCCAGCACACTCCCATTCCCTGAAGCTTTCTTT. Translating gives CASTLPFPEAFF.

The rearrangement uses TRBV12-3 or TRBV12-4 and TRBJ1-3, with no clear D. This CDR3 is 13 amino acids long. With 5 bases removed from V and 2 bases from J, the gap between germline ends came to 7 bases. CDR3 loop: CASSREAGNTIYF. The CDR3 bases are TGTGCCAGCAGTCGAGAGGCTGGAAACACCATATATTTT.

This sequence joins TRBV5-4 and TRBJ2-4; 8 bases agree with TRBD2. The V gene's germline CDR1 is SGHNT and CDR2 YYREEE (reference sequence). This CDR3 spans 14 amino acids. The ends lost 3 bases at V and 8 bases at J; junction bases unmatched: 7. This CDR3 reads CASSSKREFDIQYF. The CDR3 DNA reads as TGTGCCAGCAGCTCCAAGCGGGAGTTTGACATTCAGTACTTC.

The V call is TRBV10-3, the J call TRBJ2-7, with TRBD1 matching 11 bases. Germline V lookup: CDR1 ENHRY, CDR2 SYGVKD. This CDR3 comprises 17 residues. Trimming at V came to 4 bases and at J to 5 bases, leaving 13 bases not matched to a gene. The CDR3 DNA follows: TGTGCCATCAGTGGGGCGATAGGGACAGGGGGAACCCACGAGCAGTACTTC. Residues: CAISGAIGTGGTHEQYF.

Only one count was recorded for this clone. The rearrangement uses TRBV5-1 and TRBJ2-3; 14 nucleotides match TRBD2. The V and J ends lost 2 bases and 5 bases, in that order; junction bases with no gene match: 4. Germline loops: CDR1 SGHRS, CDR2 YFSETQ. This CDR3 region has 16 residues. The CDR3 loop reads CASSFFGTSGGDTQYF. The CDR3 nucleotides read TGCGCCAGCAGCTTCTTTGGGACTAGCGGGGGAGATACGCAGTATTTT.

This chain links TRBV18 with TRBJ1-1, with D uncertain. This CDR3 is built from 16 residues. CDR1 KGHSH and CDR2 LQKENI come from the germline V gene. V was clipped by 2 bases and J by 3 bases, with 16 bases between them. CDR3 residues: CASSPMAALMDTEAFF. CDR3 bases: TGTGCCAGCTCACCAATGGCGGCCCTGATGGACACTGAAGCTTTCTTT.

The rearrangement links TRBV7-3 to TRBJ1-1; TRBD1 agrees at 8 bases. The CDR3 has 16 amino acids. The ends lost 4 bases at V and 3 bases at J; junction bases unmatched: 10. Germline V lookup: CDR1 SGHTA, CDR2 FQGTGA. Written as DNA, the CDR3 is TGTGCCAGCAGCTCGCCGGACAGGGAGTGGGACACTGAAGCTTTCTTT. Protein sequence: CASSSPDREWDTEAFF. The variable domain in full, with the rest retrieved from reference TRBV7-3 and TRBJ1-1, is GAGVSQTPSNKVTEKGKYVELRCDPISGHTALYWYRQSLGQGPEFLIYFQGTGAADDSGLPNDRFFAVRPEGSVSTLKIQRTERGDSAVYLCASSSPDREWDTEAFFGQGTRLTVV.

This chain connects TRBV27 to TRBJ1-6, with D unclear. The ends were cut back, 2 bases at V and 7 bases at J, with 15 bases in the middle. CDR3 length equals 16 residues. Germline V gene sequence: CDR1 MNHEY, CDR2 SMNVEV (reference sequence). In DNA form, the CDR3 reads TGTGCCAGCAGTTTAGTAGTGGGCAGGTTAAATTCACCCCTCCACTTT. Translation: CASSLVVGRLNSPLHF.

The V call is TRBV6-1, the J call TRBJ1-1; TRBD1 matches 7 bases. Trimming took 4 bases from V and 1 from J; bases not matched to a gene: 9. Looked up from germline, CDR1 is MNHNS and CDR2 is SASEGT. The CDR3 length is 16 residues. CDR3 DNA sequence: TGTGCCAGCAGTGCCCGGGACAGAGAATCGAACACTGAAGCTTTCTTT. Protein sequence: CASSARDRESNTEAFF.

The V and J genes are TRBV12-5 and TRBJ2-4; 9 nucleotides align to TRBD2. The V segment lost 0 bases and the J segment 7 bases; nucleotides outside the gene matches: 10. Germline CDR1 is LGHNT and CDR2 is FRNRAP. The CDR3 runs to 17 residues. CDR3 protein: CASGLVRLAGRSNIQYF. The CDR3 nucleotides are TGTGCTAGTGGTTTGGTACGGCTAGCGGGACGTAGCAACATTCAGTACTTC.

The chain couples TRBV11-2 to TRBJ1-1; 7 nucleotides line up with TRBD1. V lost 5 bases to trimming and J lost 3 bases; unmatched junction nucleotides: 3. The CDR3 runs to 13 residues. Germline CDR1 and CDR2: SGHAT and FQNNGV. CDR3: CASSNGQDTEAFF. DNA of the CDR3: TGTGCCAGCAGCAATGGACAGGACACTGAAGCTTTCTTT.

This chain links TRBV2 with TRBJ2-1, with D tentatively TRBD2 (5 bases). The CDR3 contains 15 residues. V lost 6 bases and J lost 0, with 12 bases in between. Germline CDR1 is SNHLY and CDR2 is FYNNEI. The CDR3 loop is CASSALGSSYNEQFF. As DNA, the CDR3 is TGTGCCAGCAGCGCGCTGGGGAGCTCCTACAATGAGCAGTTCTTC.

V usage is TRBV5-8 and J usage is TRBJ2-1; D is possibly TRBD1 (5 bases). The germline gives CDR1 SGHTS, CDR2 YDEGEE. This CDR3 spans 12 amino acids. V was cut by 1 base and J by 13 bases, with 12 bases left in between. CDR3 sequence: CASSLIQVLQFF. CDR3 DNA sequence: TGTGCCAGCAGCTTGATACAGGTACTTCAGTTCTTC.

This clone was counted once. CDR3 in amino acids: CASSLKTVAGLPLAYEQYF. The CDR3 DNA sequence: TGCGCCAGCAGCCTTAAAACGGTCGCGGGCCTCCCCCTCGCCTACGAGCAGTACTTC. This chain joins TRBV4-1 and TRBJ2-7, with D maybe TRBD2 (5 bases). This CDR3 has 19 residues. From germline, CDR1 is MGHRA and CDR2 YSYEKL. V was cut by 4 bases and J by 2 bases, with 27 bases left in between.

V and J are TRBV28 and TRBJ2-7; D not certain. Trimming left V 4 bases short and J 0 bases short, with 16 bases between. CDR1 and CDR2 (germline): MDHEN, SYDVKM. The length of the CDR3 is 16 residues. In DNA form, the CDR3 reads TGTGCCAGCAGTTATTCCCTCCGACGAGGCTCCTACGAGCAGTACTTC. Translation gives CASSYSLRRGSYEQYF.